A single sample is the source of the 2 T cell receptor beta chains below, sequenced in a study of cytomegalovirus exposure and HLA in healthy donors (dated by TCRdb to 2016 to 2017). Libraries were built with the immunoSEQ multiplex PCR assay. A mixture of 60 forward primers for TCR Vbeta segments and 13 reverse primers for TCR Jbeta segments was used in the multiplex PCR. This immuneACCESS table, as held by TCRdb, lists in-frame sequences with V and J called but not all clones. Of the missing ones, under half trace to an unresolved V gene in checked studies; the others have no known cause. This sample has about 120,000 clones in its table, and 81% of those were observed once. In total, the top ten clones hold 3% to 5% of the sample. The sample consisted of PBMCs. Receptor source: a woman in her twenties or thirties in good health and CMV-seronegative.

The CDR3 sequence: CASSYSPESEQYF. CDR3 in DNA: TGTGCCAGCAGTTACTCCCCGGAGTCGGAGCAGTACTTC. This rearrangement joins TRBV6-5 to TRBJ2-5, with D uncertain. CDR1 is MNHEY and CDR2 is SVGAGI in the germline V gene. The CDR3 loop spans 13 amino acids. Trimming removed 0 bases from V and 11 bases from J, with 13 bases in between.

This clone was detected only a few times. J is TRBJ2-3 and V is TRBV2; 7 bases fit TRBD1. Germline values: CDR1 SNHLY, CDR2 FYNNEI. The CDR3 runs to 15 residues. Trimming removed 8 bases from V and 0 bases from J; junction bases left unmatched: 8. The CDR3 DNA follows: TGTGCCAGCCTAACAGGGGTCTCTAGCACAGATACGCAGTATTTT. This codes for CASLTGVSSTDTQYF. Supplemented by reference TRBV2 and TRBJ2-3, the full variable domain reads EPEVTQTPSHQVTQMGQEVILRCVPISNHLYFYWYRQILGQKVEFLVSFYNNEISEKSEIFDDQFSVERPDGSNFTLKIRSTKLEDSAMYFCASLTGVSSTDTQYFGPGTRLTVL.